The sequence of this T cell receptor beta chain was determined in a study of cytomegalovirus exposure and HLA in healthy donors. General observations from the study: It is likely that the observed cluster of highly shared sequence variants was a sequencing artifact.

The PCR made use of 60 Vbeta and 13 Jbeta primers. The table came from immunoSEQ multiplex PCR; TCRdb's copy has only in-frame clones and leaves some out. Of 80,000 to 100,000 clones in the sample, roughly 75% were seen once. This clone was seen only a few times. What it binds is not known. Germline CDR1 is ENHRY and CDR2 is SYGVKD. This CDR3 is built from 14 residues. Trimming removed 10 bases at V and 0 bases at J, with 16 bases between. Input material: PBMCs. The gene calls are TRBV10-3 and TRBJ2-7, with D possibly being TRBD1 (6 bases). The source is a young man in good health and CMV-seronegative. CDR3 in amino acids: CATKGDMSSYEQYF. The CDR3 DNA sequence: TGTGCCACGAAGGGGGACATGAGCTCCTACGAGCAGTACTTC.